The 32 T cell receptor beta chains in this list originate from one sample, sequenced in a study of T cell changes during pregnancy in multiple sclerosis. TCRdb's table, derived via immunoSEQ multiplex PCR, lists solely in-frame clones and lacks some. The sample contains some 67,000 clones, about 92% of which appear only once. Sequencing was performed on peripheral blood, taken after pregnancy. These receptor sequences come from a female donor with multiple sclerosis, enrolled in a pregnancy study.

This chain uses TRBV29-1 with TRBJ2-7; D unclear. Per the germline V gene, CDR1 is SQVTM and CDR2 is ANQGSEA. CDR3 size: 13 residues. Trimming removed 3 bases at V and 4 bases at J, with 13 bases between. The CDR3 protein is CSVDDGQSYEQYF. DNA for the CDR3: TGCAGCGTTGACGATGGGCAGTCTTACGAGCAGTACTTC.

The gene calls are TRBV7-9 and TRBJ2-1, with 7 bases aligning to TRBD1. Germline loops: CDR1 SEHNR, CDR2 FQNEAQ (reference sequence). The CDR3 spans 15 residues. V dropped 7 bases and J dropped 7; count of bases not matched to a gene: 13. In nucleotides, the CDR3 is TGTGCCAGCAACCTAGGAGGAGAGGGGGCAAATGAGCAGTTCTTC. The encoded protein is CASNLGGEGANEQFF.

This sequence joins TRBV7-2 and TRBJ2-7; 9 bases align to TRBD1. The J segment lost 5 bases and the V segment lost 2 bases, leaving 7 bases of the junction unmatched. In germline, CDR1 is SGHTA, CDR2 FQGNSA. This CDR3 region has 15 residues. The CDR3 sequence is CASSLQGQGVNEQYF. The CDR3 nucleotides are TGTGCCAGCAGCTTACAGGGACAGGGAGTAAACGAGCAGTACTTC.

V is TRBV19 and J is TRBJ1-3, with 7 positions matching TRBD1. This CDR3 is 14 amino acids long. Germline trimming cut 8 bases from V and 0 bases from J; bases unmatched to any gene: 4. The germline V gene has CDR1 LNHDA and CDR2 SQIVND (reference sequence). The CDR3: CASGTGDSGNTIYF. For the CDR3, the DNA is TGTGCCAGTGGCACAGGGGACTCTGGAAACACCATATATTTT. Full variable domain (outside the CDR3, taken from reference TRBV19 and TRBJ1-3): DGGITQSPKYLFRKEGQNVTLSCEQNLNHDAMYWYRQDPGQGLRLIYYSQIVNDFQKGDIAEGYSVSREKKESFPLTVTSAQKNPTAFYLCASGTGDSGNTIYFGEGSWLTVV.

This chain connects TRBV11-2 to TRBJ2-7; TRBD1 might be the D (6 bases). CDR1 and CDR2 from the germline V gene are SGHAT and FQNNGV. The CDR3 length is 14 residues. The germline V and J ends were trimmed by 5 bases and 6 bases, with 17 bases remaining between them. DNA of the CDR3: TGTGCCAGCAGCCGCACACAGGGATTGGGCGAGCAGTACTTC. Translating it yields CASSRTQGLGEQYF.

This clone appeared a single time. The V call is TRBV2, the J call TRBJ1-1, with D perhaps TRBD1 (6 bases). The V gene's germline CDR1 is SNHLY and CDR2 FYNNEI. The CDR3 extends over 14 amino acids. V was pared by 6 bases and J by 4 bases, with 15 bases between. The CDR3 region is CASSGRGFSTEAFF. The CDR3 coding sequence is TGTGCCAGCAGCGGCAGGGGTTTTAGCACTGAAGCTTTCTTT.

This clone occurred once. CDR3 bases: TGTGCCAGCAGCTTTGACCGCGGGGAGACCCAGTACTTC. Its translation: CASSFDRGETQYF. J is TRBJ2-5 and V is TRBV5-6, with TRBD2 as a possible D gene (5 bases). The CDR3 has 13 residues. Deletions cut 2 bases from V and 5 bases from J, with 10 bases between. The germline CDR1 and CDR2 sequences are SGHDT and YYEEEE.

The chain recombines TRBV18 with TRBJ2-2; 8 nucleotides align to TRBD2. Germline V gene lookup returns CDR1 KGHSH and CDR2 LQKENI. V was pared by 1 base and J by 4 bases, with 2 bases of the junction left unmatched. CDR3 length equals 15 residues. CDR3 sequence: CASSPLAGPTGELFF. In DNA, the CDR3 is TGTGCCAGCTCACCACTAGCGGGACCCACCGGGGAGCTGTTTTTT.

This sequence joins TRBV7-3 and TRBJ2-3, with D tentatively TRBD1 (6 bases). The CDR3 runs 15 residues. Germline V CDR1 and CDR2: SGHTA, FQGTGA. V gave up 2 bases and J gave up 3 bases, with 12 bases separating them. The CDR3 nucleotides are TGTGCCAGCAGCTTAGCAGGGGCAGGGACAGATACGCAGTATTTT. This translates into CASSLAGAGTDTQYF.

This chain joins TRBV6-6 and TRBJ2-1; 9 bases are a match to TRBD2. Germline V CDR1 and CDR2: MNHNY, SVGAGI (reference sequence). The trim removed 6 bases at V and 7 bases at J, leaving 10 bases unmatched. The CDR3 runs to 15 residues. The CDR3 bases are TGTGCCAGCAGCTATGAAGCGGGAGGTCTTAATGAGCAGTTCTTC. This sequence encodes CASSYEAGGLNEQFF.

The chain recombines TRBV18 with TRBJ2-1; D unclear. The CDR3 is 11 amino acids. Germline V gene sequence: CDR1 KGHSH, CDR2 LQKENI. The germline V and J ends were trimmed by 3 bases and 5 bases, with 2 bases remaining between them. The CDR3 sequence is CASSPDNEQFF. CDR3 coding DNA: TGTGCCAGCTCACCCGACAATGAGCAGTTCTTC.

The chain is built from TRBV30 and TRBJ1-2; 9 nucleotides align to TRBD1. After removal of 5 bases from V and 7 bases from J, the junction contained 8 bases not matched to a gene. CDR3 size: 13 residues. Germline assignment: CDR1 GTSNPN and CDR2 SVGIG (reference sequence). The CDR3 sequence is CAWRLQGAGGYTF. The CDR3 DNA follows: TGTGCCTGGCGCTTACAGGGGGCTGGTGGCTACACCTTC.

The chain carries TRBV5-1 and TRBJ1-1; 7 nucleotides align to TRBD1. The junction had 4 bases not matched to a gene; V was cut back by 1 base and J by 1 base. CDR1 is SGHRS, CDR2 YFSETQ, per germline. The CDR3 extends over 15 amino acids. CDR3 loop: CASSLRGPGNTEAFF. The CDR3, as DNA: TGCGCCAGCAGCTTGAGGGGGCCCGGGAACACTGAAGCTTTCTTT.

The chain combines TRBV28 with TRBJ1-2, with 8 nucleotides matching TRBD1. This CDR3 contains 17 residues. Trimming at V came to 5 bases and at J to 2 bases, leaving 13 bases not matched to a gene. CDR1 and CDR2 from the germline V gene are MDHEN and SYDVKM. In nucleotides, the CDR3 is TGTGCCAGCAGTACACTCCCAGGGGGCCGGAACAACTATGGCTACACCTTC. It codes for CASSTLPGGRNNYGYTF.

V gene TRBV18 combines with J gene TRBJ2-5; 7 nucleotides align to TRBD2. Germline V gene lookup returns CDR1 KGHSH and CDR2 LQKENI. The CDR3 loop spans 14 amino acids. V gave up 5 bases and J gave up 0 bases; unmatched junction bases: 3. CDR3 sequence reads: CASSTGLDQETQYF. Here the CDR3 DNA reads TGTGCCAGCTCAACAGGACTAGACCAAGAGACCCAGTACTTC.

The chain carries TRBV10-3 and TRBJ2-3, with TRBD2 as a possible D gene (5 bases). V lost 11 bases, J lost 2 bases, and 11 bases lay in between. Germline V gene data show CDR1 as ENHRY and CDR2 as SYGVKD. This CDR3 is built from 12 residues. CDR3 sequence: CACGRSTDTQYF. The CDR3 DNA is TGTGCCTGCGGGCGATCCACAGATACGCAGTATTTT.

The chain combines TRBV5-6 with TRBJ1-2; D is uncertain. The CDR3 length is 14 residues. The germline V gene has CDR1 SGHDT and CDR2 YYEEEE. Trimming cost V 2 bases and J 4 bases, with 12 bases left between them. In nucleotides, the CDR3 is TGTGCCAGCAGCTTTGGGCAGAGTGGCTATGGCTACACCTTC. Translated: CASSFGQSGYGYTF.

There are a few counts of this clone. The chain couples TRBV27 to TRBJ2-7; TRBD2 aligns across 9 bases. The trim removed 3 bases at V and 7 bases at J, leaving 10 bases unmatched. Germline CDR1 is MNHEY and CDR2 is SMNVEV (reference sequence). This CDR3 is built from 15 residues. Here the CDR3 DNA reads TGTGCCAGCAGTTTCCTAGCGGGGATTCTTGAGGAGCAGTACTTC. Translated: CASSFLAGILEEQYF.

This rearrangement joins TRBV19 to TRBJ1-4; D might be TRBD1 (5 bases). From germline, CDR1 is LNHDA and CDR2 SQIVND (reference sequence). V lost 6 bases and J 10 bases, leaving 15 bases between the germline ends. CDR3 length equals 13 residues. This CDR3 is CASSGGPGVKLFF. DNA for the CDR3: TGTGCCAGTAGCGGGGGTCCCGGGGTAAAACTGTTTTTT.

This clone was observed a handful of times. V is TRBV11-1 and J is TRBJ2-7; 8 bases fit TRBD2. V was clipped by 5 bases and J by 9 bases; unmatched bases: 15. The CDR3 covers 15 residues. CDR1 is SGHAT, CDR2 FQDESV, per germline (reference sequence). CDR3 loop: CASSDSGTSMRVQYF. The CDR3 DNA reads TGTGCCAGCAGCGACTCCGGGACTAGTATGAGGGTGCAGTACTTC. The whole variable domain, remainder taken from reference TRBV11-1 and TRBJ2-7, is EAEVAQSPRYKITEKSQAVAFWCDPISGHATLYWYRQILGQGPELLVQFQDESVVDDSQLPKDRFSAERLKGVDSTLKIQPAELGDSAMYLCASSDSGTSMRVQYFGPGTRLTVT.

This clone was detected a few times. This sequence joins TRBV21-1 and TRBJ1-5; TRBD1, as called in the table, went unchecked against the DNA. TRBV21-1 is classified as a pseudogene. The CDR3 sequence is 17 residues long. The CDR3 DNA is TGTGCCAGCAGCAAAAGGAGACAGGGGGGTTATAATCAGCCCCAGCATTTT. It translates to CASSKRRQGGYNQPQHF.

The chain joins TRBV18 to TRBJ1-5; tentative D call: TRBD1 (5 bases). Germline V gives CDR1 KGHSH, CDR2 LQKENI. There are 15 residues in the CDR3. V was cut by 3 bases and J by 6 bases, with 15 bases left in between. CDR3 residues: CASSPPGKNRQPQHF. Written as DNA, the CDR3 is TGTGCCAGCTCACCGCCAGGGAAAAACCGTCAGCCCCAGCATTTT.

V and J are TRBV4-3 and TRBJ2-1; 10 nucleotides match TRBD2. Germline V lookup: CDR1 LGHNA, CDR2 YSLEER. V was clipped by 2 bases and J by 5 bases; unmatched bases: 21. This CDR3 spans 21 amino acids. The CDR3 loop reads CASSQFPGLAGAGEWDNEQFF. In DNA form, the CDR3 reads TGCGCCAGCAGCCAATTCCCGGGGCTAGCGGGAGCAGGAGAATGGGACAATGAGCAGTTCTTC.

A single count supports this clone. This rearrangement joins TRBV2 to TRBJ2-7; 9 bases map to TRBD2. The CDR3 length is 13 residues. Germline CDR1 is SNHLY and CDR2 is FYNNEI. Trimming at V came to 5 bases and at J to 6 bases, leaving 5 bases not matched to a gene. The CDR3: CASSSGTSTEQYF. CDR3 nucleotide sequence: TGTGCCAGCAGTTCCGGGACTAGCACCGAGCAGTACTTC.

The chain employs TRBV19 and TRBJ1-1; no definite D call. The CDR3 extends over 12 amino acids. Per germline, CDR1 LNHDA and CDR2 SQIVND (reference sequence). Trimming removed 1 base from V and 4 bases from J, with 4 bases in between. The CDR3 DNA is TGTGCCAGTAGTATAGGTAGCACTGAAGCTTTCTTT. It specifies CASSIGSTEAFF.

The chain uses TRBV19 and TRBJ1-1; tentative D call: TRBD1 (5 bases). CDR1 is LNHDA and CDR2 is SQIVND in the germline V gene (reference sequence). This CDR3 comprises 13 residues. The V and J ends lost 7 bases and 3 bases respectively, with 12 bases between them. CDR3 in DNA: TGTGCCAGTATCACGTGGGGGGACACTGAAGCTTTCTTT. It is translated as CASITWGDTEAFF.

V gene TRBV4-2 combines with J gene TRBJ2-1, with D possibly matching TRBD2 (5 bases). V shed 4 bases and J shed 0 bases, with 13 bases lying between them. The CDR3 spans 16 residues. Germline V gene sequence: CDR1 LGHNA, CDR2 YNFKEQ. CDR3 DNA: TGTGCCAGCAGCCGGGCGGGCAGCGGCTCCTACAATGAGCAGTTCTTC. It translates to CASSRAGSGSYNEQFF.

CDR3 bases: TGCAGTGCTAGAGAAGAGGGTTACACCTTC. It is translated as CSAREEGYTF. The rearrangement uses TRBV20-1 and TRBJ1-2; D unresolved. Trimming pared 0 bases from V and 11 bases from J, leaving 7 bases between. Germline values: CDR1 DFQATT, CDR2 SNEGSKA (reference sequence). The CDR3 spans 10 residues.

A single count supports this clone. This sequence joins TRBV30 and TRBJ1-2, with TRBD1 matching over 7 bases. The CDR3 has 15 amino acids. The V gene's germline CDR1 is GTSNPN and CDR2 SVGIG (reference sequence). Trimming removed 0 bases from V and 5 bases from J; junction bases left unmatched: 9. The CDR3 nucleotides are TGTGCCTGGAGTGTACTAGGGGGCATAGGGTATGGCTACACCTTC. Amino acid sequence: CAWSVLGGIGYGYTF. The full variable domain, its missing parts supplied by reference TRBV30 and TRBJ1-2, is SQTIHQWPATLVQPVGSPLSLECTVEGTSNPNLYWYRQAAGRGLQLLFYSVGIGQISSEVPQNLSASRPQDRQFILSSKKLLLSDSGFYLCAWSVLGGIGYGYTFGSGTRLTVV.

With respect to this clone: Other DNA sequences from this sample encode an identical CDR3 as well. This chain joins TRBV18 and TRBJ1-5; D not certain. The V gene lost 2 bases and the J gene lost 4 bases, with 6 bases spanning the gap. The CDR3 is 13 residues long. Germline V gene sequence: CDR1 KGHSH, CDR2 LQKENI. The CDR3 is CASSPERNQPQHF. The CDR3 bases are TGTGCCAGCTCACCAGAGAGAAATCAGCCCCAGCATTTT.

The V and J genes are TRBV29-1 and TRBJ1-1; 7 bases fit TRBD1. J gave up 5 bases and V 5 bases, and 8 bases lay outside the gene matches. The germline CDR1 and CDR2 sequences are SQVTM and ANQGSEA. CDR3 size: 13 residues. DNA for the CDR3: TGCAGCGTTAGCGTCCAGGGGGGAACTGAAGCTTTCTTT. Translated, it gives CSVSVQGGTEAFF.

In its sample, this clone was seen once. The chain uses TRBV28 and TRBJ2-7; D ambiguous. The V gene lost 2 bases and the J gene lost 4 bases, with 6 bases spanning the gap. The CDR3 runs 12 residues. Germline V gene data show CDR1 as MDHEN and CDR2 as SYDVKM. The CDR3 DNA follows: TGTGCCAGCAGTTTAGGCAAGTACGAGCAGTACTTC. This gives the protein CASSLGKYEQYF.